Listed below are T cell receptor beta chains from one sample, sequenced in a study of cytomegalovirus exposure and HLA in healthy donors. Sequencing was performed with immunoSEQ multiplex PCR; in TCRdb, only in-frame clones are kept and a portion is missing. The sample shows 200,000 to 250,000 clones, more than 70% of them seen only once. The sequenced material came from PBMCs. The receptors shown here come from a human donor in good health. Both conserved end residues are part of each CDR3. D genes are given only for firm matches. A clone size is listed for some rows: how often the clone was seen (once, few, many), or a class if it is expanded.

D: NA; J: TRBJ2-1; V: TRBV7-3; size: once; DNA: TGTGCCAGCAGCTTATGGCACAGCTCCTACAATGAGCAGTTCTTC; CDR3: CASSLWHSSYNEQFF
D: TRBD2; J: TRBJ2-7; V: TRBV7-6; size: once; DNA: TGTGCCAGCAGTGAAGGACTAGCGGGACTCTACGAGCAGTACTTC; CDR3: CASSEGLAGLYEQYF
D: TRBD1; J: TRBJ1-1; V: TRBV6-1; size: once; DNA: TGTGCCAGCCAAAGGGACAGGGGGTCTACTGAAGCTTTCTTT; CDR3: CASQRDRGSTEAFF
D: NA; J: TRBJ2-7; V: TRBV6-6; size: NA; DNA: TGTGCCAGCAGTTACTCACCCCGGGACTCTCCCTACGAGCAGTACTTC; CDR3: CASSYSPRDSPYEQYF
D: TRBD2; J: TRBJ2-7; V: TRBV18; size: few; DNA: TGTGCCAGCTCACTTACTAGCGGGAGTAGCTCCTACGAGCAGTACTTC; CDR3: CASSLTSGSSSYEQYF
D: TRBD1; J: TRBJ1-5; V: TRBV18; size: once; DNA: TGTGCCAGCTCTCCTGGGACAGGCCCTAGCAATCAGCCCCAGCATTTT; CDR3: CASSPGTGPSNQPQHF
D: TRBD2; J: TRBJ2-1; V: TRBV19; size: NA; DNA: TGTGCCAGTAGTATAGATCTGGCGGGAGGTGGAGTGGATGAGCAGTTCTTC; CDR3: CASSIDLAGGGVDEQFF
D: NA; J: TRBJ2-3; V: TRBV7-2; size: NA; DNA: TGTGCCAGCAGCCTTGGGGGCCCGGAGACAGATACGCAGTATTTT; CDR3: CASSLGGPETDTQYF
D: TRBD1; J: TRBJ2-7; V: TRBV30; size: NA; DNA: TGTGCCTGGGGGGACAGGGGCAGGGAATACGAGCAGTACTTC; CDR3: CAWGDRGREYEQYF
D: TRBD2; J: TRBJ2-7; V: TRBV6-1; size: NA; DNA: TGTGCCAGCAAGACTAGCGCCTTATCCTACGAGCAGTACTTC; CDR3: CASKTSALSYEQYF
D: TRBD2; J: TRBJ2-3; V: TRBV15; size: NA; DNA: TGTGCCACCAGCAGAGAGCGCCGCGGACTAGCGGGATCCGCAGATACGCAGTATTTT; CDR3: CATSRERRGLAGSADTQYF
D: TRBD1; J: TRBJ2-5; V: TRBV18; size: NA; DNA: TGTGCCAGCTCACTCGACAGGGGGCGAGAGACCCAGTACTTC; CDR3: CASSLDRGRETQYF
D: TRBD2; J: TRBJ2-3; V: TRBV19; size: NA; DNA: TGTGCCAGTAGCAAGGCTAGCGGTAGAAGTGCAGATACGCAGTATTTT; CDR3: CASSKASGRSADTQYF
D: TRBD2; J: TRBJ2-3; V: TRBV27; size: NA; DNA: TGTGCCAGCAGCGACCAGGCTAGCGGGAGGAATACGCAGTATTTT; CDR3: CASSDQASGRNTQYF
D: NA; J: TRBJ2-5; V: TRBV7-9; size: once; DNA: TGTGCCAGCAGCTTAGGTTCTGGGCCACGTTGGCGGGGTTTAAACTTC; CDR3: CASSLGSGPRWRGLNF
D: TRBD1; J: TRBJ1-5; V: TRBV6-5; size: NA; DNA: TGTGCCAGCAGCACAGGGGTGAGTGTTCAGCCCCAGCATTTT; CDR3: CASSTGVSVQPQHF
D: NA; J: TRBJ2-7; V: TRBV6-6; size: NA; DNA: TGTGCCAGCAGTTACCAAGAGGGGGGGAACTACGAGCAGTACTTC; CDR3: CASSYQEGGNYEQYF
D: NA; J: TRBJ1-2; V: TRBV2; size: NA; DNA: TGTGCCAGCACCGCCCCCTCGGGAAGCAGGTCTGATGGCTACACCTTC; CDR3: CASTAPSGSRSDGYTF
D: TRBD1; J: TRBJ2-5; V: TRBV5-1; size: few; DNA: TGCGCCAGCAGGTCGGGACAGGGAAGGGAGACCCAGTACTTC; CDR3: CASRSGQGRETQYF
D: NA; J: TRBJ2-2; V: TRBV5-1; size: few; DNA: TGCGCCAGCAGCAAGACTCAGAACACCGGGGAGCTGTTTTTT; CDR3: CASSKTQNTGELFF
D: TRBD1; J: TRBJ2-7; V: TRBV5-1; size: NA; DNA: TGCGCCAGCAGCAACCGGGACAGGGCCGACGAGCAGTACTTC; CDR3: CASSNRDRADEQYF
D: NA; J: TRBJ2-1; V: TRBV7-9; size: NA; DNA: TGTTCCAGCAGCTTAGATCTGGGACTAGGGGGCCTAAATGAGCAGTTCTTC; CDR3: CSSSLDLGLGGLNEQFF
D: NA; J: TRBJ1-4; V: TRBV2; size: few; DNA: TGTGCCAGCAGTGAAGTAGGCGGCCCAACTAATGAAAAACTGTTTTTT; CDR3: CASSEVGGPTNEKLFF
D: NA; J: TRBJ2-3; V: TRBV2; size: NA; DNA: TGTGCCAGCAGGGCCGGGGGCACAGATACGCAGTATTTT; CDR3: CASRAGGTDTQYF
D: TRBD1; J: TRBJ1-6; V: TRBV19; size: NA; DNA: TGTGCCAGTAGTACCCAACCCGGGACAGGGCATTCACCCCTCCACTTT; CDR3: CASSTQPGTGHSPLHF
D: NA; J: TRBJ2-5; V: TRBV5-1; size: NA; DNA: TGCGCCAGCAGCTTCACAGGGAGGGTCCAAGAGACCCAGTACTTC; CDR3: CASSFTGRVQETQYF
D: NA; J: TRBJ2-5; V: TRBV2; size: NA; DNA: TGTGCCAGCAGTGAACGGGCAGGGCAAGAGACCCAGTACTTC; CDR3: CASSERAGQETQYF
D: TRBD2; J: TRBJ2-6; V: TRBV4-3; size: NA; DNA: TGCGCCAGCAGCCAAGGGGTTGGCGGGGGAAGACTGTCTGGGGCCAACGTCCTGACTTTC; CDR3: CASSQGVGGGRLSGANVLTF
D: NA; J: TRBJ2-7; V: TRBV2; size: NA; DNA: TGTGCCAGCAGAGAAAACCTGGGACAAGTATACTACGAGCAGTACTTC; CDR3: CASRENLGQVYYEQYF
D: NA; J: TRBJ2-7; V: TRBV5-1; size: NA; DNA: TGCGCCAGCAGCTTGGTCCCGGGCTCCTACGAGCAGTACTTC; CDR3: CASSLVPGSYEQYF
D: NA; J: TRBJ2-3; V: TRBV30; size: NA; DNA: TGTGCCTGGAGGCGCGGAGCGGGCCTCACAGATACGCAGTATTTT; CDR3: CAWRRGAGLTDTQYF
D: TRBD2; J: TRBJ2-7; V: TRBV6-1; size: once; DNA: TGTGCCAGTGAGTCACTAGCGGGAGGTCCCTACGAGCAGTACTTC; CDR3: CASESLAGGPYEQYF
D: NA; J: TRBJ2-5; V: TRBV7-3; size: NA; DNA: TGTGCCAGCAGCCCCGCCAGGGGAGAGACCCAGTACTTC; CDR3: CASSPARGETQYF
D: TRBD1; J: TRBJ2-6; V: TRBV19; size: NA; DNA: TGTGCCAGTACCTCGTGGAGACAGGGGATAGCGGGGGCCAACGTCCTGACTTTC; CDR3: CASTSWRQGIAGANVLTF
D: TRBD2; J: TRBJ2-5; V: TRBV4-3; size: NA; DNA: TGCGCCAGCAGCCAGTGGTCTAGCGGGATAATTGAGACCCAGTACTTC; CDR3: CASSQWSSGIIETQYF
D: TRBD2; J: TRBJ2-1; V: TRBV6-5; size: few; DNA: TGTGCCAGCAGTTACGGAGCGGGGGCGGACAATGAGCAGTTCTTC; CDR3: CASSYGAGADNEQFF
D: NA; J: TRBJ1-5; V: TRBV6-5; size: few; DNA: TGTGCCAGCAGTTACAGTCAGAATAGCAATCAGCCCCAGCATTTT; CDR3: CASSYSQNSNQPQHF
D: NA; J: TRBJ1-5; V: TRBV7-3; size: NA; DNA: TGTGCCAGCAGCCAACGGGTCCAGCCCCAGCATTTT; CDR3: CASSQRVQPQHF
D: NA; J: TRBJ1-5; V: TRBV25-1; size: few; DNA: TGTGCCAGAAACAGGGTCCCCGTGCCCCAGCATTTT; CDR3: CARNRVPVPQHF
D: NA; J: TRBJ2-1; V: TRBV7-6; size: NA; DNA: TGTGCCAGCAGGAGCGGTTCGAACAATGAGCAGTTCTTC; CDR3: CASRSGSNNEQFF
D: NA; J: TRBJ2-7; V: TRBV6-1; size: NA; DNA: TGTGCCAGCAGTGAGCTCAAGACAACATACGAGCAGTACTTC; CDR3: CASSELKTTYEQYF
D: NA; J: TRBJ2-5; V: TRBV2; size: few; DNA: TGTGCCAGCAGTGAGCGGCGGCAAGAGACCCAGTACTTC; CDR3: CASSERRQETQYF